Below, 13 T cell receptor beta chains from the same sample are listed, as sequenced in a study of cytotoxic CD8 clonotypes in ibrutinib-treated CLL. The protocol was immunoSEQ multiplex PCR, while the TCRdb copy is restricted to in-frame clones and leaves out a portion. The table lists a few hundred thousand clones, under 80% of them singletons. Sequencing used PBMCs, obtained after 24 months of ibrutinib treatment. Receptors were obtained from a human donor with chronic lymphocytic leukemia.

V and J are TRBV6-6 and TRBJ2-7; 7 nucleotides match TRBD2. V gave up 8 bases and J gave up 5 bases; unmatched junction bases: 3. This CDR3 has 11 amino acids. Per germline, CDR1 MNHNY and CDR2 SVGAGI (reference sequence). The CDR3 nucleotides are TGTGCCAGCTGGGAGGGAAACGAGCAGTACTTC. Translating it yields CASWEGNEQYF.

The J gene is TRBJ2-5, the V gene TRBV5-1; 9 bases agree with TRBD1. Germline CDR1 reads SGHRS; CDR2 reads YFSETQ. V was pared by 4 bases and J by 4 bases, with 11 bases of the junction left unmatched. The CDR3 runs to 16 residues. CDR3 bases: TGCGCCAGCAGCGGGGGGACAGGGTGGTCAGGAGAGACCCAGTACTTC. Translated: CASSGGTGWSGETQYF. The full variable domain, rest sourced from reference TRBV5-1 and TRBJ2-5, is KAGVTQTPRYLIKTRGQQVTLSCSPISGHRSVSWYQQTPGQGLQFLFEYFSETQRNKGNFPGRFSGRQFSNSRSEMNVSTLELGDSALYLCASSGGTGWSGETQYFGPGTRLLVL.

The rearrangement joins TRBV6-5 to TRBJ2-4; 7 nucleotides agree with TRBD1. J lost 11 bases, V lost 2 bases, and 6 bases had no gene match. The CDR3 has 13 residues. Germline V gene sequence: CDR1 MNHEY, CDR2 SVGAGI. This CDR3 reads CASSYDPTGFQYF. For the CDR3, the DNA is TGTGCCAGCAGTTACGACCCGACAGGGTTTCAGTACTTC.

The rearrangement uses TRBV6-1 and TRBJ2-7; the match to TRBD2 covers 11 bases. Germline CDR1 MNHNS, CDR2 SASEGT. The V gene end was trimmed by 4 bases and the J gene end by 0 bases; junction bases not matched to a gene: 8. This CDR3 region has 17 residues. CDR3 protein: CASSGRVTSGISYEQYF. In DNA, the CDR3 is TGTGCCAGCAGTGGGAGGGTGACTAGCGGGATCTCCTACGAGCAGTACTTC.

J is TRBJ2-7 and V is TRBV7-2, with 8 bases identical to TRBD1. The CDR3 runs to 14 residues. Losses at the gene ends were 3 bases for V and 3 bases for J; bases not matched to a gene: 4. Germline values: CDR1 SGHTA, CDR2 FQGNSA. CDR3 nucleotide sequence: TGTGCCAGCAGCTTTCGAGACAGGGGCTACGAGCAGTACTTC. It encodes CASSFRDRGYEQYF.

The CDR3 sequence: CASSTQMDSYNEQFF. As DNA, the CDR3 is TGCGCCAGCAGCACACAGATGGACTCGTACAATGAGCAGTTCTTC. J is TRBJ2-1 and V is TRBV5-1, with D tentatively TRBD2 (5 bases). The CDR3 contains 15 residues. Trimming removed 4 bases at V and 4 bases at J, with 15 bases between. Germline CDR1 and CDR2: SGHRS and YFSETQ.

The genes are TRBV27 and TRBJ2-1; 8 bases line up with TRBD2. V lost 3 bases and J lost 7; bases outside the gene matches: 11. This CDR3 spans 16 amino acids. CDR1 is MNHEY and CDR2 is SMNVEV in the germline V gene (reference sequence). In DNA form, the CDR3 reads TGTGCCAGCAGTTTGGCTAGCGGGTGGATGGGAAATGAGCAGTTCTTC. Translation gives CASSLASGWMGNEQFF.

This clone was seen a single time. V and J are TRBV2 and TRBJ1-4; possibly TRBD1 for D (6 bases). The germline V gene encodes CDR1 SNHLY and CDR2 FYNNEI. Between the trimmed V and J ends, which lost 4 bases and 5 bases, there was a span of 14 bases. This CDR3 is 15 amino acids long. CDR3 protein: CASSVQGRGNEKLFF. CDR3 nucleotides: TGTGCCAGCAGTGTACAGGGCAGGGGAAATGAAAAACTGTTTTTT.

The V and J genes are TRBV10-1 and TRBJ2-3; the match to TRBD2 covers 10 bases. V lost 3 bases and J lost 4; bases outside the gene matches: 7. This CDR3 comprises 16 residues. The V gene's germline CDR1 is WNHNN and CDR2 SYGVQD (reference sequence). Here the CDR3 reads CASSDGASGSSDTQYF. CDR3 nucleotides: TGCGCCAGCAGTGATGGGGCTAGCGGGAGTTCAGATACGCAGTATTTT.

V is TRBV25-1 and J is TRBJ2-2; D is unclear. The CDR3 contains 13 residues. CDR1 and CDR2 from the germline V gene are MGHDK and SYGVNS. V was shortened by 3 bases and J by 1 base, with 3 bases between the two germline ends. For the CDR3, the DNA is TGTGCCAGCAGTGACGGGAACACCGGGGAGCTGTTTTTT. This encodes CASSDGNTGELFF.

This chain connects TRBV19 to TRBJ1-5, with 8 positions matching TRBD1. V dropped 2 bases and J dropped 2; count of bases not matched to a gene: 2. Germline V gene data show CDR1 as LNHDA and CDR2 as SQIVND (reference sequence). CDR3 length equals 15 residues. As DNA, the CDR3 is TGTGCCAGTAGTATACAGGGGGCCGGCAATCAGCCCCAGCATTTT. Translating it yields CASSIQGAGNQPQHF.

This clone occurred a few times. Relative to the germline gene, one junction end is altered; a read error may explain this. The chain has TRBV7-7 and TRBJ2-7; D remains unclear. The germline V gene has CDR1 SSHAT and CDR2 FNYEAQ (reference sequence). The CDR3 is made up of 11 amino acids. The DNA for the CDR3 is TGTGCTAGCAGCCCCCGCCCCCAGCAGTACTTC. As protein: CASSPRPQQYF.

The table lists this clone with a few counts. The gene calls are TRBV6-5 and TRBJ2-7; the D gene is possibly TRBD1 (5 bases). The CDR3 runs 14 residues. Germline V gene sequence: CDR1 MNHEY, CDR2 SVGAGI. The V end was cut by 2 bases, the J end by 4 bases, with 12 bases between. The CDR3 bases are TGTGCCAGCAGTTACGGGGCCGACGCGTACGAGCAGTACTTC. Amino acid sequence: CASSYGADAYEQYF.